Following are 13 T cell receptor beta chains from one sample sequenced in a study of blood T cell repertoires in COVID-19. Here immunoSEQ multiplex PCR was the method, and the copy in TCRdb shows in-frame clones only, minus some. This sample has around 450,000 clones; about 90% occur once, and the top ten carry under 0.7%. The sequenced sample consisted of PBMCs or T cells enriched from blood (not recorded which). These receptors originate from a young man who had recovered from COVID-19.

This chain's CDR3 is CATKAFYRGPSNQPQHF. The CDR3 nucleotides read TGTGCCACCAAAGCCTTTTACAGGGGCCCTAGCAATCAGCCCCAGCATTTT. This chain uses TRBV27 with TRBJ1-5, with 7 bases identical to TRBD1. Losses at the gene ends were 10 bases for V and 0 bases for J; bases not matched to a gene: 15. CDR1 and CDR2 (germline): MNHEY, SMNVEV (reference sequence). The CDR3 is 17 amino acids.

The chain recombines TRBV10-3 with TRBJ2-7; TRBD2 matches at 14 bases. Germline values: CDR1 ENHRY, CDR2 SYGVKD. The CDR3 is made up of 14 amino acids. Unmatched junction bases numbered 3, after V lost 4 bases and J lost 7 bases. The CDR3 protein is CAISGTSGRREQYF. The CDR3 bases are TGTGCCATCAGTGGGACTAGCGGGAGGAGGGAGCAGTACTTC.

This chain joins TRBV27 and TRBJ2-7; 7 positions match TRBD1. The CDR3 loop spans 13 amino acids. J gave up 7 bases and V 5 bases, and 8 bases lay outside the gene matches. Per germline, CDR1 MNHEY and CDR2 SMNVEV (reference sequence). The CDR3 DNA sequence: TGTGCCAGCAGTCCGGGACAGTTGGTTGAGCAGTACTTC. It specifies CASSPGQLVEQYF.

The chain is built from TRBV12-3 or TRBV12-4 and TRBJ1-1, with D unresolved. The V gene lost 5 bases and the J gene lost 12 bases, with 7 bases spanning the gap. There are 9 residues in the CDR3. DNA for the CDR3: TGTGCCAGCAGTCCCTTTTCTTTCTTT. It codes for CASSPFSFF.

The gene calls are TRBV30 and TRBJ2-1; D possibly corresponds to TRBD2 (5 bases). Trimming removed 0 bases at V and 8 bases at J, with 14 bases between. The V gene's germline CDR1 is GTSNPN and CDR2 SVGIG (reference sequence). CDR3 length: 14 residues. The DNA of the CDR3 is TGTGCCTGGAGTGTAGGAGGTCCCGGTCATGAGCAGTTCTTC. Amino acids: CAWSVGGPGHEQFF.

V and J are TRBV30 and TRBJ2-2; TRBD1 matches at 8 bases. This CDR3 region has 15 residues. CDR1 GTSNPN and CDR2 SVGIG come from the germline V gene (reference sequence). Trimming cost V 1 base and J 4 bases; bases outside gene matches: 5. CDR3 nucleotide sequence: TGTGCCTGGAGTGGAGGACAGGGTGTCACCGGGGAGCTGTTTTTT. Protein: CAWSGGQGVTGELFF.

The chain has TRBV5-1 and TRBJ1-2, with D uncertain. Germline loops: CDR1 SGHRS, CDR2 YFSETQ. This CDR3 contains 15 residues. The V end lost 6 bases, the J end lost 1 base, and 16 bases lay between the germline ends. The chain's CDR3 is CASKSLASGNYGYTF. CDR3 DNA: TGCGCCAGCAAATCCCTAGCATCGGGTAACTATGGCTACACCTTC.

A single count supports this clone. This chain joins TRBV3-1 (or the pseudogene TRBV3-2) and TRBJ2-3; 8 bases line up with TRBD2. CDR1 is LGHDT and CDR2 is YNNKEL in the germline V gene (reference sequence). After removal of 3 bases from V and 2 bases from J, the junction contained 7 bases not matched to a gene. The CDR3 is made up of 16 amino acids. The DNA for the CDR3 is TGTGCCAGCAGCCATGAGCGGGAGAGCTACACAGATACGCAGTATTTT. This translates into CASSHERESYTDTQYF.

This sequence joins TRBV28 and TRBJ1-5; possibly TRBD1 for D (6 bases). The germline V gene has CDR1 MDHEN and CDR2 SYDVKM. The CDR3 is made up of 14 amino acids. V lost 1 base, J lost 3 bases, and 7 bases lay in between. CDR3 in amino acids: CASSLSGVNQPQHF. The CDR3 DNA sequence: TGTGCCAGCAGTTTATCAGGGGTCAATCAGCCCCAGCATTTT.

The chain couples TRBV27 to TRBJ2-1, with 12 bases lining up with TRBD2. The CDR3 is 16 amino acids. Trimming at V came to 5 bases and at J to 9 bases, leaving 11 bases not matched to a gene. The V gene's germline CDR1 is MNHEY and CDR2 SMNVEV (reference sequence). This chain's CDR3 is CASSIPRLAGVAEQFF. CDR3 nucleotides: TGTGCCAGCAGTATTCCCCGACTAGCGGGAGTCGCTGAGCAGTTCTTC.

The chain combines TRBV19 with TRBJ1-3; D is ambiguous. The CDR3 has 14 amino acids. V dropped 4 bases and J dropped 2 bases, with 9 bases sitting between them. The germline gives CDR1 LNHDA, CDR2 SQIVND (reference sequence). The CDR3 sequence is CASSRPGAGNTIYF. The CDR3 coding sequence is TGTGCCAGTAGTAGGCCCGGGGCTGGAAACACCATATATTTT.

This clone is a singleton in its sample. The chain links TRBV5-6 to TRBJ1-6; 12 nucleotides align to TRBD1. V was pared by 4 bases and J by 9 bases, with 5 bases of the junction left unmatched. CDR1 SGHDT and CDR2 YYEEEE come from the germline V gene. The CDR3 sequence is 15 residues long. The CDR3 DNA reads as TGTGCCAGCAGCATAGGGGACAGGGGGCGTTCACCCCTCCACTTT. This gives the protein CASSIGDRGRSPLHF.

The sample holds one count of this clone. The chain's CDR3 is CASSLARTGSGNTIYF. CDR3 coding DNA: TGTGCCAGCAGCTTAGCGCGCACGGGTTCTGGAAACACCATATATTTT. This rearrangement joins TRBV7-9 to TRBJ1-3; D gene unclear. This CDR3 contains 16 residues. With 0 bases removed from V and 1 base from J, the gap between germline ends came to 10 bases. Germline assignment: CDR1 SEHNR and CDR2 FQNEAQ (reference sequence).